A single sample gave rise to the 17 T cell receptor beta chains below, sequenced in a study of T cells after yellow fever vaccination. MiXCR, applied by TCRdb to the 5' RACE reads, yields one record per CDR3 protein. The sample has some 300,000 distinct CDR3 sequences, 7.5% to 9.5% seen once. The sample here was CD4+ T cells sorted from PBMCs, taken 5 days after the yellow fever booster vaccination. These receptors were obtained from a man aged 18 to 29 who received the YFV17D yellow fever vaccine.

In DNA form, the CDR3 reads TGTGCCAGCAGTTCCTCCTGGTACAATGAGCAGTTCTTC. Translated: CASSSSWYNEQFF. The chain is built from TRBV6-5 and TRBJ2-1; D gene unclear. Trimming pared 4 bases from V and 4 bases from J, leaving 8 bases between. The CDR3 extends over 13 amino acids. CDR1 and CDR2 from the germline V gene are MNHEY and SVGAGI.

The rearrangement uses TRBV5-6 and TRBJ1-6; 8 bases are shared with TRBD1. The CDR3 extends over 15 amino acids. V lost 2 bases, J lost 6 bases, and 4 bases stayed unmatched. The germline V gene has CDR1 SGHDT and CDR2 YYEEEE. The CDR3 bases are TGTGCCAGCAGCTTCCCGGACAGGGCTAATTCACCCCTCCACTTT. Translation: CASSFPDRANSPLHF.

The V call is TRBV4-3, the J call TRBJ1-1, with D hard to call. The V end was cut by 0 bases, the J end by 7 bases, with 12 bases between. This CDR3 is 14 amino acids long. Germline V CDR1 and CDR2: LGHNA, YSLEER. Here the CDR3 DNA reads TGCGCCAGCAGCCAAGAGGCCTCGGGATATGAAGCTTTCTTT. Protein: CASSQEASGYEAFF.

The chain uses TRBV20-1 and TRBJ2-1, with TRBD2 matching 12 bases. This CDR3 has 14 amino acids. The germline V gene has CDR1 DFQATT and CDR2 SNEGSKA (reference sequence). With V trimmed by 3 bases and J by 10 bases, 7 bases remained unmatched. The CDR3 DNA sequence: TGCAGTGCTAGGCTAGCGGGGGGGCTTGGGGAGCAGTTCTTC. The encoded protein is CSARLAGGLGEQFF.

This clonotype turned up a few times. For the CDR3, the DNA is TGCAGTGCTAGAGGGGACAGTCAACGAAGGAACACTGAAGCTTTCTTT. Translating it yields CSARGDSQRRNTEAFF. The chain is built from TRBV20-1 and TRBJ1-1, with TRBD1 matching over 7 bases. The V and J ends lost 1 base and 1 base, in that order; junction bases with no gene match: 9. The CDR3 spans 16 residues. Germline assignment: CDR1 DFQATT and CDR2 SNEGSKA (reference sequence).

This clonotype has a handful of counts. V usage is TRBV6-5 and J usage is TRBJ2-7; 9 nucleotides align to TRBD2. The V and J ends lost 6 bases and 0 bases, in that order; junction bases with no gene match: 6. The germline V gene has CDR1 MNHEY and CDR2 SVGAGI. The CDR3 consists of 15 residues. The CDR3 sequence is CASSLSGGSSYEQYV. The DNA of the CDR3 is TGTGCCAGCAGCCTCAGCGGGGGGAGCTCCTACGAGCAGTACGTC.

This clonotype has only a few counts. The gene calls are TRBV3-1 and TRBJ2-1; possible D gene TRBD2, 5 bases. Trimming removed 2 bases from V and 2 bases from J, with 13 bases in between. This CDR3 spans 16 amino acids. Germline V gives CDR1 LGHDT, CDR2 YNNKEL (reference sequence). The CDR3 nucleotides read TGTGCCAGCAGCCAATACGGAGGCAGTACCTACAATGAGCAGTTCTTC. It translates to CASSQYGGSTYNEQFF.

This clonotype was detected many times. The V call is TRBV9, the J call TRBJ2-3; D is ambiguous. This CDR3 contains 13 residues. Trimming cost V 2 bases and J 2 bases, with 6 bases left between them. The V gene's germline CDR1 is SGDLS and CDR2 YYNGEE. The CDR3 sequence: CASSVLNTDTQYF. The CDR3 region has the DNA TGTGCCAGCAGCGTCCTAAACACAGATACGCAGTATTTT.

There are a few counts of this clonotype. The chain combines TRBV6-2 or TRBV6-3 with TRBJ1-5; 8 bases agree with TRBD1. Germline assignment: CDR1 MNHEY and CDR2 SVGEGT. This CDR3 has 13 amino acids. J gave up 7 bases and V 5 bases, and 4 bases lay outside the gene matches. The CDR3 coding sequence is TGTGCCAGCAGTCTACAGGGGGAACAGCCCCAGCATTTT. Translating gives CASSLQGEQPQHF.

The chain uses TRBV5-1 and TRBJ2-1; the match to TRBD2 covers 9 bases. Germline V CDR1 and CDR2: SGHRS, YFSETQ. The CDR3 covers 14 residues. The ends lost 4 bases at V and 9 bases at J; junction bases unmatched: 8. The CDR3 DNA is TGCGCCAGCAGCCCTCCGGGACTAGCTCGTGAGCAGTTCTTC. Protein product: CASSPPGLAREQFF. The entire variable domain, with the rest obtained from reference TRBV5-1 and TRBJ2-1, is as follows: KAGVTQTPRYLIKTRGQQVTLSCSPISGHRSVSWYQQTPGQGLQFLFEYFSETQRNKGNFPGRFSGRQFSNSRSEMNVSTLELGDSALYLCASSPPGLAREQFFGPGTRLTVL.

This clonotype occurred a few times. This chain connects TRBV5-1 to TRBJ1-1; 7 bases match TRBD1. CDR3 length equals 16 residues. The V segment lost 4 bases and the J segment 0 bases; nucleotides outside the gene matches: 9. Germline V gene lookup returns CDR1 SGHRS and CDR2 YFSETQ. CDR3 loop: CASSQDGTALNTEAFF. As DNA, the CDR3 is TGCGCCAGCAGCCAGGATGGGACAGCCCTGAACACTGAAGCTTTCTTT.

This clonotype showed up just a few times. This chain joins TRBV6-6 and TRBJ1-2; D is ambiguous. Germline V gene data show CDR1 as MNHNY and CDR2 as SVGAGI (reference sequence). The CDR3 consists of 12 residues. Trimming left V 6 bases short and J 8 bases short, with 13 bases between. The CDR3 reads CASSPPLEGYTF. Here the CDR3 DNA reads TGTGCCAGCAGCCCACCCTTAGAGGGCTACACCTTC.

This chain links TRBV7-8 with TRBJ1-5; no definite D call. Germline CDR1 and CDR2: SGHVS and FQNEAQ. The CDR3 runs 17 residues. The V end lost 3 bases, the J end lost 1 base, and 16 bases lay between the germline ends. DNA of the CDR3: TGTGCCAGCAGCTTTAAAGGAGGAGTTGTGAGCAATCAGCCCCAGCATTTT. This gives the protein CASSFKGGVVSNQPQHF.

This clonotype was picked up many times. The chain carries TRBV4-3 and TRBJ2-3, with D unclear. The CDR3 runs 13 residues. The germline V gene encodes CDR1 LGHNA and CDR2 YSLEER. Deletions cut 3 bases from V and 6 bases from J, with 10 bases between. The CDR3 DNA sequence: TGCGCCAGCAGCCAGACCATAAGCGATACGCAGTATTTT. This translates into CASSQTISDTQYF.

The rearrangement links TRBV12-3 or TRBV12-4 to TRBJ2-7; D possibly corresponds to TRBD2 (6 bases). Trimming took 6 bases from V and 0 from J, leaving 18 bases between them. The CDR3 consists of 16 residues. CDR3 in DNA: TGTGCCAGCAGCGGAGGGGTCCTTTCAAGCTCCTACGAGCAGTACTTC. Residues: CASSGGVLSSSYEQYF.

J is TRBJ2-7 and V is TRBV20-1; 8 nucleotides agree with TRBD1. Germline CDR1 DFQATT, CDR2 SNEGSKA (reference sequence). The CDR3 has 15 residues. V lost 5 bases, J lost 4 bases, and 13 bases stayed unmatched. Here the CDR3 DNA reads TGCAGTGCTGAATGGGGTTCAGGGGGCGCTTACGAGCAGTACGTC. Translation: CSAEWGSGGAYEQYV.

This chain joins TRBV18 and TRBJ1-5; D gene ambiguous. CDR3 length equals 18 residues. Germline CDR1 reads KGHSH; CDR2 reads LQKENI. The V end lost 6 bases, the J end lost 0 bases, and 21 bases lay between the germline ends. Here the CDR3 reads CASSEFDRGVYSNQPQHF. The DNA of the CDR3 is TGTGCCAGCTCGGAGTTCGATCGGGGAGTTTATAGCAATCAGCCCCAGCATTTT.